A single sample gave rise to the 16 T cell receptor beta chains below, sequenced in a study of blood T cell repertoires in COVID-19. Generated by immunoSEQ multiplex PCR, the TCRdb table keeps only in-frame clones and is missing some. The sample consists of about 310,000 clones, 87% of them appearing once. Sequencing was done on a sample of peripheral blood. The receptor set was obtained from a man aged 45-65 years with active or convalescent COVID-19.

The chain employs TRBV4-2 and TRBJ1-4, with D possibly matching TRBD1 (5 bases). This CDR3 comprises 15 residues. The V and J ends lost 3 bases and 4 bases respectively, with 12 bases between them. The germline V gene has CDR1 LGHNA and CDR2 YNFKEQ. The chain's CDR3 is CASSQRGENNEKLFF. As DNA, the CDR3 is TGTGCCAGCAGCCAGCGGGGGGAAAATAATGAAAAACTGTTTTTT.

The chain couples TRBV28 to TRBJ1-2, with TRBD1 identical over 7 bases. The V gene's germline CDR1 is MDHEN and CDR2 SYDVKM. This CDR3 contains 14 residues. V lost 4 bases to trimming and J lost 0 bases; unmatched junction nucleotides: 2. The CDR3 DNA follows: TGTGCCAGCAGTTACGGGACAGCTAACTATGGCTACACCTTC. Translating it yields CASSYGTANYGYTF.

This clone has only one observation. This sequence joins TRBV7-9 and TRBJ2-7; 10 nucleotides agree with TRBD2. The CDR3 extends over 14 amino acids. Losses at the gene ends were 6 bases for V and 6 bases for J; bases not matched to a gene: 8. Per germline, CDR1 SEHNR and CDR2 FQNEAQ (reference sequence). The CDR3 loop is CASSLAGDLVEQYF. The CDR3 DNA reads TGTGCCAGCAGTCTAGCGGGAGATTTGGTCGAGCAGTACTTC.

The chain joins TRBV6-6 to TRBJ1-5; TRBD1 matches 7 bases. The V gene end was trimmed by 6 bases and the J gene end by 3 bases; junction bases not matched to a gene: 8. The CDR3 contains 15 residues. The germline V gene encodes CDR1 MNHNY and CDR2 SVGAGI (reference sequence). CDR3 nucleotides: TGTGCCAGCAGAAGCAGGGGGGAGGACAATCAGCCCCAGCATTTT. Translation: CASRSRGEDNQPQHF.

The chain has TRBV5-1 and TRBJ1-3, with D perhaps TRBD1 (6 bases). The germline gives CDR1 SGHRS, CDR2 YFSETQ. V lost 4 bases and J 0 bases, leaving 11 bases between the germline ends. The length of the CDR3 is 15 residues. The CDR3 protein is CASSPGQLSGNTIYF. In DNA, the CDR3 is TGCGCCAGCAGCCCTGGACAGCTCTCTGGAAACACCATATATTTT.

Comment on this clone: Different DNA sequences within this sample yield the same CDR3. The chain links TRBV9 to TRBJ2-1, with 9 bases identical to TRBD2. V was pared by 1 base and J by 4 bases, with 3 bases of the junction left unmatched. The CDR3 has 15 residues. Looked up from germline, CDR1 is SGDLS and CDR2 is YYNGEE. The CDR3 DNA reads as TGTGCCAGCAGCGTAAGCGGGGGGCTTTACAATGAGCAGTTCTTC. Encoded protein: CASSVSGGLYNEQFF.

The rearrangement joins TRBV5-6 to TRBJ2-2; 7 nucleotides align to TRBD1. Germline CDR1 and CDR2: SGHDT and YYEEEE. This CDR3 is built from 14 residues. V shed 3 bases and J 7 bases; nucleotides not matched to a gene: 6. CDR3 protein: CASSSARTGGELFF. The DNA for the CDR3 is TGTGCCAGCAGCTCCGCCCGGACAGGCGGGGAGCTGTTTTTT.

V gene TRBV3-1 (or the pseudogene TRBV3-2) combines with J gene TRBJ1-2; perhaps TRBD1 as D (6 bases). V lost 3 bases to trimming and J lost 7 bases, with 18 bases between them. CDR3 length equals 15 residues. Per germline, CDR1 LGHDT and CDR2 YNNKEL (reference sequence). The CDR3 region has the DNA TGTGCCAGCAGCCATCCGGTTACAGGGTCAATTGGCTACACCTTC. As protein: CASSHPVTGSIGYTF.

V is TRBV11-1 and J is TRBJ1-1; D gene ambiguous. The CDR3 consists of 13 residues. The ends were cut back, 3 bases at V and 5 bases at J, with 10 bases in the middle. Germline V lookup: CDR1 SGHAT, CDR2 FQDESV (reference sequence). CDR3 loop: CASSLGLQTEAFF. The CDR3 coding sequence is TGTGCCAGCAGCTTGGGCCTCCAGACTGAAGCTTTCTTT.

The rearrangement links TRBV18 to TRBJ2-7, with TRBD1 identical over 8 bases. Trimming at V came to 1 base and at J to 5 bases, leaving 4 bases not matched to a gene. The CDR3 totals 14 residues. CDR1 KGHSH and CDR2 LQKENI come from the germline V gene. The chain's CDR3 is CASSPRDRGHEQYF. In DNA, the CDR3 is TGTGCCAGCTCACCACGAGACAGGGGCCACGAGCAGTACTTC.

The rearrangement links TRBV24-1 to TRBJ1-1; D unresolved. Trimming pared 2 bases from V and 8 bases from J, leaving 8 bases between. Germline V gene data show CDR1 as KGHDR and CDR2 as SFDVKD. The CDR3 runs 12 residues. In DNA form, the CDR3 reads TGTGCCACCAGTGATTGGGCGGGGGAAGCTTTCTTT. It translates to CATSDWAGEAFF.

V and J are TRBV19 and TRBJ2-2, with a weak D call TRBD2 (5 bases). V was clipped by 3 bases and J by 5 bases, with 13 bases between them. The CDR3 is 15 amino acids. In germline, CDR1 is LNHDA, CDR2 SQIVND (reference sequence). CDR3 residues: CASSILLSVTGELFF. Here the CDR3 DNA reads TGTGCCAGTAGTATCCTTCTTAGCGTGACCGGGGAGCTGTTTTTT.

The V and J genes are TRBV15 and TRBJ2-7; D possibly corresponds to TRBD2 (7 bases). The CDR3 consists of 15 residues. Germline CDR1 LNHNV, CDR2 YYDKDF (reference sequence). V was cut by 0 bases and J by 6 bases, with 15 bases left in between. CDR3 bases: TGTGCCACCAGCAGAGATCTACAGGGCGGGAGCGAGCAGTACTTC. Protein: CATSRDLQGGSEQYF.

This rearrangement joins TRBV4-3 to TRBJ2-1; 10 bases line up with TRBD2. The CDR3 is 17 amino acids. V gave up 0 bases and J gave up 6 bases; unmatched junction bases: 8. Germline CDR1 is LGHNA and CDR2 is YSLEER. The CDR3 nucleotides are TGCGCCAGCAGCCAAGATGGGCTAGCGGGGGTCAGCAATGAGCAGTTCTTC. It is translated as CASSQDGLAGVSNEQFF.

The rearrangement uses TRBV6-1 and TRBJ1-6, with D unresolved. The ends were cut back, 0 bases at V and 0 bases at J, with 9 bases in the middle. Germline-derived CDR1 and CDR2 are MNHNS and SASEGT. The CDR3 is made up of 17 amino acids. CDR3: CASSEAGPSSYNSPLHF. The CDR3 DNA reads as TGTGCCAGCAGTGAAGCGGGCCCGAGCTCCTATAATTCACCCCTCCACTTT.

The V gene is TRBV24-1, the J gene TRBJ1-6; 10 nucleotides line up with TRBD1. Germline trimming cut 4 bases from V and 8 bases from J; bases unmatched to any gene: 7. In germline, CDR1 is KGHDR, CDR2 SFDVKD. The CDR3 totals 16 residues. The CDR3 DNA reads TGTGCCACCAGTGAGCTGCGACAGGGGGCTGATTCACCCCTCCACTTT. Encoded protein: CATSELRQGADSPLHF.